The following is a TCR beta chain sequence with its context. The data derive from a study of T cells after yellow fever vaccination. Germline lookup yields CDR1 LGHNA and CDR2 YSLEER. Trimming pared 2 bases from V and 6 bases from J, leaving 11 bases between. The CDR3 has 14 residues. TCRdb independently ran MiXCR on the 5' RACE reads; one entry per CDR3 protein. Among some 550,000 distinct CDR3 sequences listed, 15% to 20% were seen once. V usage is TRBV4-3 and J usage is TRBJ2-1, with D hard to call. Sequenced here: PBMCs, sampled 15 days after the yellow fever booster vaccination. The sequence was obtained from a young man who received the YFV17D yellow fever vaccine. As DNA, the CDR3 is TGCGCCAGCAGCCAATTTCAATACCCCAATGAGCAGTTCTTC. It codes for CASSQFQYPNEQFF.